The 7 T cell receptor beta chains below all came from one sample that was sequenced in a study of vaccination and CD4 T cells after COVID-19. These receptors have no known antigen. Sample treatment: roughly ten-day PBMC culture with coronavirus spike peptide pools or control peptides (ViraFEST assay). CD4+ T cells that had been cultured provided DNA sequenced with the Oncomine TCR Beta short-read assay. MiXCR was run by TCRdb on the PCR reads, yielding one entry per CDR3 protein. The profile shows 9,000 to 13,000 distinct CDR3 sequences, about 31% of them singletons. The sequencing used CD4+ T cells from blood, cultured in vitro, collected after SARS-CoV-2 vaccination. The receptors here all came from a human donor who had recovered from COVID-19.

The chain combines TRBV6-1 with TRBJ2-2; D uncertain. The V end lost 6 bases, the J end lost 0 bases, and 14 bases lay between the germline ends. Germline assignment: CDR1 MNHNS and CDR2 SASEGT. The CDR3 is 16 amino acids. CDR3 sequence (DNA): TGTGCCAGCAGGCCCCAAAGCGAGACGAACACCGGGGAGCTGTTTTTT. It is translated as CASRPQSETNTGELFF.

This clonotype was counted a few times. The chain couples TRBV6-1 to TRBJ1-2; perhaps TRBD1 as D (5 bases). V lost 5 bases and J lost 2, with 9 bases in between. CDR1 MNHNS and CDR2 SASEGT come from the germline V gene. The CDR3 sequence is 13 residues long. CDR3 protein: CASSLRVNYGYTF. Here the CDR3 DNA reads TGTGCCAGCAGTCTCAGGGTGAACTATGGCTACACCTTC.

This clonotype was seen only once. V usage is TRBV6-2 or TRBV6-3 and J usage is TRBJ2-2, with TRBD2 as a possible D gene (6 bases). Trimming removed 2 bases at V and 0 bases at J, with 16 bases between. This CDR3 has 18 amino acids. Germline-derived CDR1 and CDR2 are MNHEY and SVGEGT. CDR3 protein: CASSYPRGGLPNTGELFF. As DNA, the CDR3 is TGTGCCAGCAGTTACCCCCGTGGAGGGCTTCCGAACACCGGGGAGCTGTTTTTT.

The chain has TRBV28 and TRBJ2-3, with 8 bases that match TRBD2. Per germline, CDR1 MDHEN and CDR2 SYDVKM. V lost 7 bases and J lost 3; bases outside the gene matches: 18. The CDR3 contains 18 residues. CDR3 sequence: CASNPHGLSGRGTDTQYF. The CDR3 bases are TGTGCCAGCAATCCCCACGGGTTAAGCGGGAGAGGGACAGATACGCAGTATTTT. The variable domain in full, with the rest retrieved from reference TRBV28 and TRBJ2-3, is DVKVTQSSRYLVKRTGEKVFLECVQDMDHENMFWYRQDPGLGLRLIYFSYDVKMKEKGDIPEGYSVSREKKERFSLILESASTNQTSMYLCASNPHGLSGRGTDTQYFGPGTRLTVL.

The rearrangement joins TRBV7-2 to TRBJ1-5; tentative D call: TRBD1 (5 bases). Trimming took off 0 bases at V and 9 bases at J, with 12 bases between the two ends. Germline V gene data show CDR1 as SGHTA and CDR2 as FQGNSA. This CDR3 spans 14 amino acids. The CDR3 loop reads CASSLARDYGPQHF. The DNA for the CDR3 is TGTGCCAGCAGCTTAGCGAGGGACTACGGGCCCCAGCATTTT.

This clonotype was detected only a few times. The rearrangement joins TRBV28 to TRBJ2-2, with no clear D. From germline, CDR1 is MDHEN and CDR2 SYDVKM. The CDR3 sequence is 13 residues long. Trimming shortened V by 3 bases and J by 9 bases, and 11 bases separated the two germline ends. The chain's CDR3 is CASSFASIRELFF. The DNA of the CDR3 is TGTGCCAGCAGTTTCGCCTCTATAAGGGAGCTGTTTTTT.

This clonotype occurred a few times. The gene calls are TRBV11-2 and TRBJ1-1; D unresolved. In germline, CDR1 is SGHAT, CDR2 FQNNGV. The germline V and J ends were trimmed by 4 bases and 0 bases, with 9 bases remaining between them. The CDR3 spans 14 residues. CDR3 coding DNA: TGTGCCAGCAGCTCGAAAAACATGAACACTGAAGCTTTCTTT. As protein: CASSSKNMNTEAFF. The whole variable domain, remainder taken from reference TRBV11-2 and TRBJ1-1, is EAGVAQSPRYKIIEKRQSVAFWCNPISGHATLYWYQQILGQGPKLLIQFQNNGVVDDSQLPKDRFSAERLKGVDSTLKIQPAKLEDSAVYLCASSSKNMNTEAFFGQGTRLTVV.